This entry lists 25 T cell receptor beta chains sequenced from one sample in a study of vaccination and CD4 T cells after COVID-19. The antigens these receptors bind are not known. Treatment meaning: approximately nine-day PBMC culture with coronavirus spike peptide pools or control peptides (ViraFEST assay). Once obtained from cultured CD4+ T cells, the DNA was sequenced using the Oncomine TCR Beta short-read assay. TCRdb analysed the PCR reads with MiXCR anew, one entry per CDR3 protein. The table records around 12,000 distinct CDR3 sequences, approximately 50% of them present only once. Sequencing was performed on CD4+ T cells from blood, cultured in vitro. These TCRs come from a human donor who had recovered from COVID-19.

This clonotype was seen more than once but under ten times. The chain carries TRBV7-2 and TRBJ1-1; unclear D gene. The CDR3 extends over 12 amino acids. Deletions cut 5 bases from V and 2 bases from J, with 6 bases between. Germline-derived CDR1 and CDR2 are SGHTA and FQGNSA. The CDR3 DNA is TGTGCCAGCAGCCCGACCAACACTGAAGCTTTCTTT. Residues: CASSPTNTEAFF.

The chain has TRBV7-9 and TRBJ2-5; D not certain. The CDR3 is made up of 14 amino acids. V gave up 6 bases and J gave up 4 bases, with 15 bases separating them. Per the germline V gene, CDR1 is SEHNR and CDR2 is FQNEAQ (reference sequence). The DNA for the CDR3 is TGTGCCAGCAGGCAGCTGATCGACGGAGAGACCCAGTACTTC. The encoded protein is CASRQLIDGETQYF.

The V gene is TRBV15, the J gene TRBJ2-2; 9 bases are shared with TRBD1. Trimming removed 0 bases from V and 6 bases from J; junction bases left unmatched: 11. Looked up from germline, CDR1 is LNHNV and CDR2 is YYDKDF (reference sequence). The CDR3 has 18 residues. The DNA of the CDR3 is TGTGCCACCAGCAGAGATCTGGGGACAGGGTCAGAGTCCGGGGAGCTGTTTTTT. Encoded protein: CATSRDLGTGSESGELFF.

V is TRBV21-1 and J is TRBJ1-1; the table's D call, TRBD1, was not checked against the DNA. TRBV21-1 is a recognized pseudogene. The CDR3 is 16 amino acids. The CDR3 DNA reads as TGTGCCAGCAGCAAAGAGAAGACAGGCGGGAACACTGAAGCTTTCTTT. Amino acids: CASSKEKTGGNTEAFF.

This chain connects TRBV12-3 or TRBV12-4 to TRBJ2-6, with D hard to call. There are 12 residues in the CDR3. The ends were cut back, 5 bases at V and 2 bases at J, with 1 base in the middle. The CDR3 loop is CASSTGANVLTF. CDR3 nucleotide sequence: TGTGCCAGCAGTACTGGGGCCAACGTCCTGACTTTC.

In its sample, this clonotype is large. The genes are TRBV20-1 and TRBJ1-5, with no clear D. Trimming pared 5 bases from V and 3 bases from J, leaving 11 bases between. CDR3 size: 13 residues. The germline gives CDR1 DFQATT, CDR2 SNEGSKA (reference sequence). The CDR3 loop is CSARRAFNQPQHF. For the CDR3, the DNA is TGCAGTGCTCGCCGGGCCTTCAATCAGCCCCAGCATTTT.

A few counts support this clonotype. The CDR3 here is CASSEGAGPTDTQYF. For the CDR3, the DNA is TGTGCCAGCAGTGAAGGAGCGGGGCCCACAGATACGCAGTATTTT. The chain recombines TRBV2 with TRBJ2-3; the match to TRBD2 covers 7 bases. This CDR3 has 15 residues. V dropped 1 base and J dropped 2; count of bases not matched to a gene: 3. Per the germline V gene, CDR1 is SNHLY and CDR2 is FYNNEI.

The chain employs TRBV30 and TRBJ2-7; 9 nucleotides agree with TRBD2. The CDR3 sequence is 15 residues long. Germline CDR1 is GTSNPN and CDR2 is SVGIG (reference sequence). The junction had 9 bases not matched to a gene; V was cut back by 3 bases and J by 3 bases. CDR3 bases: TGTGCCTGGAGCATCGGGACTAGCAGAAACTACGAGCAGTACTTC. It translates to CAWSIGTSRNYEQYF.

The genes are TRBV24-1 and TRBJ2-3; D is undetermined. The germline gives CDR1 KGHDR, CDR2 SFDVKD. Trimming stripped 3 bases from V and 0 bases from J, with 0 bases between. The CDR3 is 12 residues long. CDR3 DNA sequence: TGTGCCACCAGTGATAGCACAGATACGCAGTATTTT. It specifies CATSDSTDTQYF.

The rearrangement links TRBV5-1 to TRBJ2-5; no clear D gene. The germline V gene has CDR1 SGHRS and CDR2 YFSETQ. V was trimmed by 2 bases and J by 0 bases, leaving 8 bases between them. CDR3 size: 14 residues. The CDR3 is CASSLWQYQETQYF. The CDR3 coding sequence is TGCGCCAGCAGCTTATGGCAGTACCAAGAGACCCAGTACTTC.

This sequence joins TRBV6-2 or TRBV6-3 and TRBJ2-2, with D possibly being TRBD1 (6 bases). The CDR3 runs to 14 residues. Trimming took off 0 bases at V and 4 bases at J, with 6 bases between the two ends. Germline lookup yields CDR1 MNHEY and CDR2 SVGEGT. CDR3 DNA sequence: TGTGCCAGCAGTTACTCGGACAGCACCGGGGAGCTGTTTTTT. Amino acid sequence: CASSYSDSTGELFF.

In this sample, this clonotype turned up a few times. CDR3 DNA: TGTGCCAGCAGCAAATTGGGCATCGGTGGCCCGTTATACCGCACAGATACGCAGTATTTT. Translated: CASSKLGIGGPLYRTDTQYF. The chain joins TRBV21-1 to TRBJ2-3; the table assigns TRBD2, which was not confirmed against the DNA. TRBV21-1 is marked as a pseudogene. The CDR3 runs to 20 residues.

The chain carries TRBV7-2 and TRBJ2-7; 14 nucleotides match TRBD2. V lost 3 bases, J lost 4 bases, and 2 bases stayed unmatched. The CDR3 runs 15 residues. The germline gives CDR1 SGHTA, CDR2 FQGNSA. This chain's CDR3 is CASSFRLAGGYEQYF. CDR3 nucleotides: TGTGCCAGCAGCTTCAGACTAGCGGGAGGGTACGAGCAGTACTTC.

This clonotype showed up just once. The chain has TRBV6-1 and TRBJ2-5; 8 bases fit TRBD2. The CDR3 consists of 15 residues. Per germline, CDR1 MNHNS and CDR2 SASEGT. J was trimmed by 2 bases and V by 3 bases; bases with no gene match: 5. CDR3 sequence reads: CASSEEAGGQETQYF. The CDR3 nucleotides are TGTGCCAGCAGTGAGGAGGCGGGGGGACAAGAGACCCAGTACTTC.

The V and J genes are TRBV5-1 and TRBJ2-1; TRBD1 is a possible D gene (6 bases). With 2 bases removed from V and 8 bases from J, the gap between germline ends came to 11 bases. Germline V gives CDR1 SGHRS, CDR2 YFSETQ. The CDR3 is 13 amino acids. CDR3 nucleotide sequence: TGCGCCAGCAGCTTACAACAGGGTTATGAGCAGTTCTTC. This sequence encodes CASSLQQGYEQFF.

The V gene is TRBV12-3 or TRBV12-4, the J gene TRBJ1-5, with 7 nucleotides matching TRBD1. Trimming at V came to 2 bases and at J to 4 bases, leaving 11 bases not matched to a gene. The CDR3 is 17 amino acids. CDR3 sequence: CASSLSGGGQSNQPQHF. The DNA for the CDR3 is TGTGCCAGCAGTTTATCCGGTGGGGGACAGAGTAATCAGCCCCAGCATTTT.

This sequence joins TRBV5-4 and TRBJ2-3; TRBD2 agrees at 9 bases. The CDR3 is 14 residues long. V shed 4 bases and J 6 bases; nucleotides not matched to a gene: 6. Germline V lookup: CDR1 SGHNT, CDR2 YYREEE (reference sequence). The CDR3 protein is CASSRSGGFDTQYF. As DNA, the CDR3 is TGTGCCAGCAGCAGGAGCGGGGGGTTTGATACGCAGTATTTT.

The chain is built from TRBV6-1 and TRBJ2-1; possible D gene TRBD2, 6 bases. Germline V gene lookup returns CDR1 MNHNS and CDR2 SASEGT. Between the trimmed V and J ends, which lost 4 bases and 5 bases, there was a span of 12 bases. The CDR3 contains 14 residues. In nucleotides, the CDR3 is TGTGCCAGCAGTGCCCGCGGGGAGGACAATGAGCAGTTCTTC. Translated, it gives CASSARGEDNEQFF.

This clonotype occurred a few times. The chain is built from TRBV19 and TRBJ2-3; D unclear. The CDR3 has 13 residues. V dropped 2 bases and J dropped 2 bases, with 5 bases sitting between them. Germline V CDR1 and CDR2: LNHDA, SQIVND (reference sequence). The DNA for the CDR3 is TGTGCCAGTAGTATAACAGACACAGATACGCAGTATTTT. As protein: CASSITDTDTQYF.

The chain joins TRBV27 to TRBJ2-7, with TRBD2 matching over 10 bases. Germline V lookup: CDR1 MNHEY, CDR2 SMNVEV (reference sequence). The trim removed 3 bases at V and 7 bases at J, leaving 9 bases unmatched. The CDR3 runs to 15 residues. CDR3 protein: CASSFRTSGAGEQYF. In DNA form, the CDR3 reads TGTGCCAGCAGTTTTCGGACTAGCGGAGCCGGGGAGCAGTACTTC.

In this sample, this clonotype turned up a few times. The CDR3 protein is CSASEGGRGQPQHF. DNA for the CDR3: TGCAGTGCTAGTGAGGGGGGACGGGGTCAGCCCCAGCATTTT. The chain links TRBV20-1 to TRBJ1-5; D is possibly TRBD1 (6 bases). V was trimmed by 3 bases and J by 6 bases, leaving 15 bases between them. CDR3 length: 14 residues. CDR1 is DFQATT and CDR2 is SNEGSKA in the germline V gene (reference sequence).

This rearrangement joins TRBV20-1 to TRBJ2-7; possible D gene TRBD1, 6 bases. The CDR3 runs to 14 residues. Germline lookup yields CDR1 DFQATT and CDR2 SNEGSKA (reference sequence). V lost 6 bases, J lost 0 bases, and 15 bases lay in between. In nucleotides, the CDR3 is TGCAGTGCGAGCCGGGACACCGCCTCCTACGAGCAGTACTTC. It encodes CSASRDTASYEQYF.

The chain links TRBV28 to TRBJ1-5; 8 nucleotides align to TRBD1. This CDR3 has 14 amino acids. V was clipped by 9 bases and J by 6 bases; unmatched bases: 10. Germline V lookup: CDR1 MDHEN, CDR2 SYDVKM. CDR3 protein: CASSTGARFQPQHF. DNA for the CDR3: TGTGCCAGTTCGACAGGGGCCAGATTTCAGCCCCAGCATTTT.

The chain has TRBV6-1 and TRBJ1-5, with 10 bases fitting TRBD1. The germline gives CDR1 MNHNS, CDR2 SASEGT. V lost 6 bases to trimming and J lost 5 bases; unmatched junction nucleotides: 1. The CDR3 runs 13 residues. The CDR3 loop is CASRGTGDQPQHF. DNA for the CDR3: TGTGCCAGCAGAGGGACAGGGGATCAGCCCCAGCATTTT.

This clonotype has a handful of counts. This rearrangement joins TRBV28 to TRBJ1-6, with D tentatively TRBD1 (6 bases). V dropped 8 bases and J dropped 7 bases, with 12 bases sitting between them. The CDR3 is 13 residues long. CDR1 and CDR2 from the germline V gene are MDHEN and SYDVKM. CDR3 in DNA: TGTGCCAGCCTAGACAGGTGGAATTCACCCCTCCACTTT. This encodes CASLDRWNSPLHF. Together with reference TRBV28 and TRBJ1-6, the CDR3 gives the full variable domain: DVKVTQSSRYLVKRTGEKVFLECVQDMDHENMFWYRQDPGLGLRLIYFSYDVKMKEKGDIPEGYSVSREKKERFSLILESASTNQTSMYLCASLDRWNSPLHFGNGTRLTVT.